This TCR beta chain comes out of a study of OX40 agonist ivuxolimab in advanced cancers. Study-wide background: With ivuxolimab, an agonistic anti-OX40 (CD134) antibody, patients were treated. Hepatocellular carcinoma, melanoma, renal cell or head and neck cancer occurred in dose-escalation patients.

Deletions cut 0 bases from V and 0 bases from J, with 12 bases between. CDR1 and CDR2 from the germline V gene are MNHNS and SASEGT. The CDR3 sequence is 17 residues long. This table comes from immunoSEQ multiplex PCR, and its TCRdb copy is limited to in-frame clones, with some not included. The repertoire holds under 25,000 clones, with 86% as singletons. The starting material was CD4+ or CD8+ T cells sorted from blood, obtained in a trial of the OX40 agonist ivuxolimab. The chain uses TRBV6-1 and TRBJ1-5, with D maybe TRBD1 (5 bases). The sequence was obtained from an adult with an advanced solid tumor such as melanoma, head and neck, liver or kidney cancer. CDR3 residues: CASSEAPGPYSNQPQHF. The CDR3 nucleotides are TGTGCCAGCAGTGAAGCCCCGGGACCTTATAGCAATCAGCCCCAGCATTTT.